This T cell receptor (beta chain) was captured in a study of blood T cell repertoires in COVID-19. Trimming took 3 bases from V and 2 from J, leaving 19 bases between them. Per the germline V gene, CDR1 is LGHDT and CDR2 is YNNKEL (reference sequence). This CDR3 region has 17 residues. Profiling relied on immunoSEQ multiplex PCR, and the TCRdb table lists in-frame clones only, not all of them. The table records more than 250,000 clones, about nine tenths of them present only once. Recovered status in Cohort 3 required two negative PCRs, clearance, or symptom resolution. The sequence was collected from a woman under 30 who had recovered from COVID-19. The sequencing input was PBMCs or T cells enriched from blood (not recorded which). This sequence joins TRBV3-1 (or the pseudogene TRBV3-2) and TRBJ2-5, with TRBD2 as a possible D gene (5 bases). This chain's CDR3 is CASSQEESFSPQETQYF. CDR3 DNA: TGTGCCAGCAGCCAGGAGGAAAGTTTTTCCCCGCAAGAGACCCAGTACTTC.